This T cell receptor (beta chain) is drawn from a study of early T cells in non-severe SARS-CoV-2 infection. This CDR3 has 12 amino acids. With V trimmed by 5 bases and J by 5 bases, 0 bases remained unmatched. The germline gives CDR1 GTSNPN, CDR2 SVGIG (reference sequence). As for this clonotype: Its antigen is unknown.

General study points: VDJdb matching skewed toward anti-spike CD8 responses, missing private and CD4 specificities.

MiXCR was run by TCRdb on the 5' RACE reads, yielding one entry per CDR3 protein. The sample has tens of thousands of distinct CDR3 sequences; roughly 5.4% are singletons. This rearrangement joins TRBV30 to TRBJ2-3; TRBD2 agrees at 11 bases. The specimen was whole blood, collected at baseline. This sequence was found in an adult who was a healthcare worker with PCR-confirmed SARS-CoV-2 infection or an uninfected control (not recorded which). The CDR3 loop reads CAWGLAGDTQYF. The CDR3 bases are TGTGCCTGGGGACTAGCGGGAGATACGCAGTATTTT.